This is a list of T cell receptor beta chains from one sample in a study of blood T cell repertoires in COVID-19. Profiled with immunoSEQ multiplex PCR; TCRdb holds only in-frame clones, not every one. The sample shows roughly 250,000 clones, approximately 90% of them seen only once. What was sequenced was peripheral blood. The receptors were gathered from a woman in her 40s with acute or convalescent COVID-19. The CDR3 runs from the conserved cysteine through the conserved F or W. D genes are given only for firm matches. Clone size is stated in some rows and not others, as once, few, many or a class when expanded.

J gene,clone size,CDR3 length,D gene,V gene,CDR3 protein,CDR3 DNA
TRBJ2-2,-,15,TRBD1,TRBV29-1,CSVWRGTGHTGELFF,TGCAGCGTTTGGCGCGGGACAGGGCACACCGGGGAGCTGTTTTTT
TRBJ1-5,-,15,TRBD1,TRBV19,CASSIARQGNQPQHF,TGTGCCAGTAGTATAGCCCGACAGGGGAATCAGCCCCAGCATTTT
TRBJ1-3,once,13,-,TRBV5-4,CASSRQGGNTIYF,TGTGCCAGCAGCCGCCAGGGCGGAAACACCATATATTTT
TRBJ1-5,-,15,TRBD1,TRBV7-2,CASTYRGGSNQPQHF,TGTGCCAGCACTTACAGGGGTGGTAGCAATCAGCCCCAGCATTTT
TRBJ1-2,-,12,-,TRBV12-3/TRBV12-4,CASSLFGQGNTF,-
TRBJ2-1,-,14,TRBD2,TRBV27,CASLRGGPYNEQFF,TGTGCCAGCTTACGGGGGGGTCCTTACAATGAGCAGTTCTTC
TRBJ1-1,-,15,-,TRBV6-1,CASSEARGGGTEAFF,TGTGCCAGCAGTGAAGCGAGGGGAGGGGGCACTGAAGCTTTCTTT
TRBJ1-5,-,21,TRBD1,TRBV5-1,CASSAHIGDRVASRTNQPQHF,TGCGCCAGCAGCGCCCACATTGGGGACAGGGTCGCTTCAAGGACCAATCAGCCCCAGCATTTT
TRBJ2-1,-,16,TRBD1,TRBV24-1,CATSDRTGDSYNEQFF,TGTGCCACCAGTGACCGGACAGGGGACTCCTACAATGAGCAGTTCTTC
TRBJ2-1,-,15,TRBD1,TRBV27,CASSQTGTVNNEQFF,TGTGCCAGCAGTCAAACCGGGACAGTGAACAATGAGCAGTTCTTC
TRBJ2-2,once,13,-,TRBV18,CASSPGGGGELFF,TGTGCCAGCTCACCAGGCGGAGGCGGGGAGCTGTTTTTT
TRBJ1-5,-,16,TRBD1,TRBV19,CASRDPGQVIVQPQHF,TGTGCCAGTAGGGATCCGGGACAGGTAATCGTTCAGCCCCAGCATTTT
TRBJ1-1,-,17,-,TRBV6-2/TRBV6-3,CASSSRQVYLMNTEAFF,TGTGCCAGCAGTTCTAGACAGGTATATCTCATGAACACTGAAGCTTTCTTT
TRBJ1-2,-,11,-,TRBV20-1,CSAAGWNGYTF,TGCAGTGCAGCAGGGTGGAATGGCTACACCTTC
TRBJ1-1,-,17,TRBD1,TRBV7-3,CASSRLGTGGVDTEAFF,TGTGCCAGCAGCCGACTCGGGACAGGGGGCGTGGACACTGAAGCTTTCTTT
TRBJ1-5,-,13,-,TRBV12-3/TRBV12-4,CASSLTGNQPQHF,TGTGCCAGCAGTTTAACAGGAAATCAGCCCCAGCATTTT
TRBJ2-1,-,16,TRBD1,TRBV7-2,CASSSDPGQRYNEQFF,TGTGCCAGCAGCTCAGATCCGGGACAGAGGTACAATGAGCAGTTCTTC
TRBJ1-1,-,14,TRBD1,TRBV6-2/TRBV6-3,CASSDQDRVAEAFF,TGTGCCAGCAGTGACCAGGACAGGGTGGCTGAAGCTTTCTTT
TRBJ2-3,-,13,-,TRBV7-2,CASSLGQEDTQYF,TGTGCCAGCAGCTTAGGGCAGGAAGATACGCAGTATTTT
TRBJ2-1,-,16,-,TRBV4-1,CASSQASGGPFGEQFF,TGCGCCAGCAGCCAAGCGTCCGGGGGGCCCTTTGGTGAGCAGTTCTTC
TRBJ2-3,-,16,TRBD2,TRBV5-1,CASRWNAGDPTDTQYF,TGCGCCAGCAGGTGGAACGCGGGGGACCCCACAGATACGCAGTATTTT
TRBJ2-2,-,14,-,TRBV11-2,CASAKSSNTGELFF,TGTGCCAGCGCTAAATCCTCGAACACCGGGGAGCTGTTTTTT
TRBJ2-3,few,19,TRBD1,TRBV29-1,CSVVRLISGTGLSTDTQYF,TGCAGCGTTGTTCGACTCATCTCCGGGACAGGGCTAAGCACAGATACGCAGTATTTT
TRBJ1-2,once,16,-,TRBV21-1,CASSKFGRHLNYGYTF,TGTGCCAGCAGCAAATTCGGGAGACACCTTAACTATGGCTACACCTTC